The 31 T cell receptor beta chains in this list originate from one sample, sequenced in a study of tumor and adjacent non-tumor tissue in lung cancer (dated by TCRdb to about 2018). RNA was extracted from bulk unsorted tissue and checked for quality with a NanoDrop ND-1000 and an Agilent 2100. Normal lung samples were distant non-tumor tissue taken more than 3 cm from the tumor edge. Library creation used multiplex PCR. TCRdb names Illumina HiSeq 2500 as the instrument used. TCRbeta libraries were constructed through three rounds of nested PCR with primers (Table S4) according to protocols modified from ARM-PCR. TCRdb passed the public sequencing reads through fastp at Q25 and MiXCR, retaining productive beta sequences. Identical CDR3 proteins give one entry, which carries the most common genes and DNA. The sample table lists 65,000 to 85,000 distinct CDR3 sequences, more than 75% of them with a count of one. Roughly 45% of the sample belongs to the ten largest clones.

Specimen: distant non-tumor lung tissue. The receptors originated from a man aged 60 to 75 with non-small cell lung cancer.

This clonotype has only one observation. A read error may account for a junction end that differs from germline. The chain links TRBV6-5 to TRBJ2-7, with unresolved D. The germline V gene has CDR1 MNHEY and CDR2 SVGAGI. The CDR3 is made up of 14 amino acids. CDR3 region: CVSSRAAISYEQCF. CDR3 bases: TGTGTCAGCAGTCGGGCCGCCATCTCCTACGAGCAGTGCTTC.

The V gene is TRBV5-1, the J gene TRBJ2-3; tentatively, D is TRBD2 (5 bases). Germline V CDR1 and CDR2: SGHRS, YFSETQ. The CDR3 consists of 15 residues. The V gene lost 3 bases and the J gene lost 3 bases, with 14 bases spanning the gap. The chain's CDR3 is CASSSHTPGTDTQYF. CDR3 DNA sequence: TGCGCCAGCAGCTCTCACACCCCGGGAACAGATACGCAGTATTTT. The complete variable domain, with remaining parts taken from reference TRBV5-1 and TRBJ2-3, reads KAGVTQTPRYLIKTRGQQVTLSCSPISGHRSVSWYQQTPGQGLQFLFEYFSETQRNKGNFPGRFSGRQFSNSRSEMNVSTLELGDSALYLCASSSHTPGTDTQYFGPGTRLTVL.

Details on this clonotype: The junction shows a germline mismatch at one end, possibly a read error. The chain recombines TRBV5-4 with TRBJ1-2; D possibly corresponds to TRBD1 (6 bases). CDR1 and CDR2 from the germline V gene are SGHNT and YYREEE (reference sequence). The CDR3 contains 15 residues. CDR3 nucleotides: TGTGCCAGCAGTTTGATGGGGGGCCACAACTATGACTACACCTTC. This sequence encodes CASSLMGGHNYDYTF. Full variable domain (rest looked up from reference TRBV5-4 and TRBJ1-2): ETGVTQSPTHLIKTRGQQVTLRCSSQSGHNTVSWYQQALGQGPQFIFQYYREEENGRGNFPPRFSGLQFPNYSSELNVNALELDDSALYLCASSLMGGHNYDYTFGSGTRLTVV.

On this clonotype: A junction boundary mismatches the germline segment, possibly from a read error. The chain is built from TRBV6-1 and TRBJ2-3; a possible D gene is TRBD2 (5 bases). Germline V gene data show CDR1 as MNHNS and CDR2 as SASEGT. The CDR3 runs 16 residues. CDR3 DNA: TGTGCCAGCAGATTGGGAGCGGCATCGAGCACATATACGCAATATTTT. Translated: CASRLGAASSTYTQYF.

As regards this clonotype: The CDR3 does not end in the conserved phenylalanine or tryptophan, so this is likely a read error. The CDR3 DNA sequence: TGCAGCGCTCCGGGGAATAGAGAACTGTTTCTT. It is translated as CSAPGNRELFL. The J gene is TRBJ1-4, the V gene TRBV29-1; no clear D gene. The CDR3 runs to 11 residues. Trimming left V 7 bases short and J 12 bases short, with 15 bases between. Germline loops: CDR1 SQVTM, CDR2 ANQGSEA.

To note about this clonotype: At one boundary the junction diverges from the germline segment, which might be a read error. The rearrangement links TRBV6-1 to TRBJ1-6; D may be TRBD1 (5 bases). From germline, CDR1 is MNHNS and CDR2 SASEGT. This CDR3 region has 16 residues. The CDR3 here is CASSENPRTTGITLQF. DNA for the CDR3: TGTGCCAGCAGTGAGAATCCCAGGACAACGGGGATCACCCTCCAATTT.

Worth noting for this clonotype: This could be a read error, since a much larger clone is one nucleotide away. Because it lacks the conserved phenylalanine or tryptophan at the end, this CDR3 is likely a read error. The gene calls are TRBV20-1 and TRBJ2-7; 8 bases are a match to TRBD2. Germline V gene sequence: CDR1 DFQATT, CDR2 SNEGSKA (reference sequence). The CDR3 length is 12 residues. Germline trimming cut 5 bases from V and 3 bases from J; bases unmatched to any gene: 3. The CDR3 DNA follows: TGCAGTGCTGCCGGGACTAGCTACGAGCAGTACATC. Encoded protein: CSAAGTSYEQYI.

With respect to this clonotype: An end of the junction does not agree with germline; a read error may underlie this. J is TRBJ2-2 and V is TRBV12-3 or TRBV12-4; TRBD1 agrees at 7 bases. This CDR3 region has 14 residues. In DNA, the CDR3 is TGTGCCAGCAGTTACAGGGGTATCGAAGGGGAGCTGCTTTTT. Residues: CASSYRGIEGELLF.

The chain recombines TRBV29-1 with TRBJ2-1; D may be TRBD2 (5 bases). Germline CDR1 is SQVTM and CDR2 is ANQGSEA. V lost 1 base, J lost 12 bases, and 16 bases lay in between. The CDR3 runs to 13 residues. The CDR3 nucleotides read TGCAGCGTTGAAGCATGGGAGAACATTGTGCAGTTCTTC. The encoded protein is CSVEAWENIVQFF.

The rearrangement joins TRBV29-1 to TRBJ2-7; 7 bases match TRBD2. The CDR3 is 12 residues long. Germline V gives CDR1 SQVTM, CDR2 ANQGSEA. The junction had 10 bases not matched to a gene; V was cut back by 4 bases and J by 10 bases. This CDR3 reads CSVVREGDNQYF. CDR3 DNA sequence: TGCAGCGTTGTAAGGGAGGGCGACAATCAGTACTTC.

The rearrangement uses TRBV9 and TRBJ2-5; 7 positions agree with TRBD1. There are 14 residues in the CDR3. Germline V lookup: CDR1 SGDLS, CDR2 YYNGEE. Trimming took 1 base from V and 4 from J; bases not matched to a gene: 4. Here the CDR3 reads CASSVSTGPETQYF. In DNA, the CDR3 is TGTGCCAGCAGCGTATCGACAGGGCCAGAGACCCAGTACTTC. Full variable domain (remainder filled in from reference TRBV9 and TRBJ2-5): DSGVTQTPKHLITATGQRVTLRCSPRSGDLSVYWYQQSLDQGLQFLIQYYNGEERAKGNILERFSAQQFPDLHSELNLSSLELGDSALYFCASSVSTGPETQYFGPGTRLLVL.

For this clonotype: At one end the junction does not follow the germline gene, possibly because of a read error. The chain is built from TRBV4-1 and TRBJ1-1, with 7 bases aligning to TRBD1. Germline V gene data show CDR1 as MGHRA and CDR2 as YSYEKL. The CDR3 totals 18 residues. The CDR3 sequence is CASSKAPGTVIVNTEAVF. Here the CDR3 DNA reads TGCGCCAGCAGCAAAGCCCCCGGGACAGTTATAGTGAACACTGAAGCTGTCTTT.

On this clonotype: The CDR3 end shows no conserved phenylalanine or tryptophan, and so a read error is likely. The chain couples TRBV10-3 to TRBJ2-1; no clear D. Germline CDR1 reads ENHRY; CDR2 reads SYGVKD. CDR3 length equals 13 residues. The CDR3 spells CASTSDLRNEQFI. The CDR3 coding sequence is TGTGCATCAACCTCCGATCTCCGCAATGAGCAGTTCATC.

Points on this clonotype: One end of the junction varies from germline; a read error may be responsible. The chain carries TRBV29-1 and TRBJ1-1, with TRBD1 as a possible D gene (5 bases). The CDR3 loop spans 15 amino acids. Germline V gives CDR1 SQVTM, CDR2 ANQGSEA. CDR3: CRVEGLRGLGTEAFF. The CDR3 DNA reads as TGCAGGGTTGAGGGGCTACGGGGGTTGGGTACTGAAGCTTTCTTT.

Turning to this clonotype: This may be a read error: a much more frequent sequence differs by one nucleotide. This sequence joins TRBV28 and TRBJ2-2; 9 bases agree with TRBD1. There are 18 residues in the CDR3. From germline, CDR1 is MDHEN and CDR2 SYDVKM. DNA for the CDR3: TGTGTCAGCACGCCGACAACAGGGGGCCGGACAAACACCGGGGAGCTGTTTTTT. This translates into CVSTPTTGGRTNTGELFF.

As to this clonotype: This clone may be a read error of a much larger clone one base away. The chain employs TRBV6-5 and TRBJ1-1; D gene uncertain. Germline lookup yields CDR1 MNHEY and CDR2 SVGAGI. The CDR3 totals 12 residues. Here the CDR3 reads CVRRQDDTEAFF. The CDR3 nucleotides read TGTGTCAGGAGGCAGGATGACACTGAAGCTTTCTTT.

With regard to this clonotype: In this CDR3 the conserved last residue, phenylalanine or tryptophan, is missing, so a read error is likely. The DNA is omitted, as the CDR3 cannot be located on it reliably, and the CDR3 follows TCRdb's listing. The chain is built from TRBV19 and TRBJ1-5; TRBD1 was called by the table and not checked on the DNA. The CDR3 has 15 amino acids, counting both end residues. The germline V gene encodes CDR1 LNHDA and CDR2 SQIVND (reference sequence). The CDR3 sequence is CANSSGTASNQPLHL.

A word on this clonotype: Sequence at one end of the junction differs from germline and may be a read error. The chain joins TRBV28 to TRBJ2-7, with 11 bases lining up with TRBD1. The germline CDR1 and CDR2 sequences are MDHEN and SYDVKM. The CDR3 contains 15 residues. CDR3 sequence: CASSLGQGAAHDQYF. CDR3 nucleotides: TGTGCCAGCAGTTTAGGACAGGGGGCAGCCCACGATCAGTACTTC. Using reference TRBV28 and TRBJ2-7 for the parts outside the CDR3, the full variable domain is DVKVTQSSRYLVKRTGEKVFLECVQDMDHENMFWYRQDPGLGLRLIYFSYDVKMKEKGDIPEGYSVSREKKERFSLILESASTNQTSMYLCASSLGQGAAHDQYFGPGTRLTVT.

CDR3 nucleotide sequence: TGTGCCAGCAGCCCCCATCAGGGTCCGACAGAAAAACTGTTTTTT. Its protein product is CASSPHQGPTEKLFF. The chain couples TRBV7-8 to TRBJ1-4; TRBD1 is a possible D gene (5 bases). V gave up 5 bases and J gave up 8 bases, with 18 bases separating them. Germline-derived CDR1 and CDR2 are SGHVS and FQNEAQ. This CDR3 spans 15 amino acids.

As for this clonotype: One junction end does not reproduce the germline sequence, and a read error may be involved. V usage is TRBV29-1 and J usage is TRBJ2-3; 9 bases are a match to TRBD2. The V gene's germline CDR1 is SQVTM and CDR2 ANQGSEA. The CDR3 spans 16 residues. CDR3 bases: TGCAGCGTTGGAGCGGGAGGCATTGGAGGGACAGATACGCAGTGTTTT. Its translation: CSVGAGGIGGTDTQCF.

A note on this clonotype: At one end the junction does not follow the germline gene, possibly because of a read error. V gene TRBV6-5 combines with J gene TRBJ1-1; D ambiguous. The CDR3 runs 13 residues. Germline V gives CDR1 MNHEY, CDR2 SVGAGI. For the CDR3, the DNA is TGTGTCAGCAGTAATGGGGTGAGCATTGAAGCTTTCTTT. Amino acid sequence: CVSSNGVSIEAFF.

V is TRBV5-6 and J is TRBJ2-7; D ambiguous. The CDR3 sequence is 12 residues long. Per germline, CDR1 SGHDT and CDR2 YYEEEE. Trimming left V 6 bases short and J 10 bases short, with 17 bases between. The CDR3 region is CASTGGISEQYF. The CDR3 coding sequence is TGTGCCAGCACCGGCGGAATCTCCGAACAGTACTTC.

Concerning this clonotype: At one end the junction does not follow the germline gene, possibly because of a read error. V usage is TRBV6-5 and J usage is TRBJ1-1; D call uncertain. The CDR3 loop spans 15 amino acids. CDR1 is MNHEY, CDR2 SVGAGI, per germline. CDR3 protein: CASSYGNQVSTEAFF. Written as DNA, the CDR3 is TGTGCCAGCAGTTACGGCAATCAGGTGTCCACTGAAGCCTTCTTT.

The CDR3 sequence is CASKGVSNTEAFF. Written as DNA, the CDR3 is TGTGCCAGCAAGGGGGTTTCGAACACTGAAGCTTTCTTT. J is TRBJ1-1 and V is TRBV6-1, with a tentative D call TRBD1 (6 bases). CDR3 length: 13 residues. Germline V lookup: CDR1 MNHNS, CDR2 SASEGT. The germline V and J ends were trimmed by 7 bases and 1 base, with 10 bases remaining between them.

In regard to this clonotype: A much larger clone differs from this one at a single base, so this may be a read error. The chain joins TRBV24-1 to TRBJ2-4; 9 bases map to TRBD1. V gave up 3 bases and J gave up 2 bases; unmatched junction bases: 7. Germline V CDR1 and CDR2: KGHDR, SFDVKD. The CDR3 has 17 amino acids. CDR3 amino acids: CATSDTRQGGSKNIQYF. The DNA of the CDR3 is TGTGCCACCAGTGATACCAGACAGGGGGGATCCAAAAACATTCAGTACTTC.

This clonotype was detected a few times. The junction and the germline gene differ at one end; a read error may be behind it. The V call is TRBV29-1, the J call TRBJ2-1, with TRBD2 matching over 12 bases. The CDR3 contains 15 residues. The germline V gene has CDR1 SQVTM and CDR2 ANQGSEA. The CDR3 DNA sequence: TGCAGCGTTGAAGGCCCTAGCGGGAGGGGAGGTGAGCAGATCTTC. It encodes CSVEGPSGRGGEQIF.

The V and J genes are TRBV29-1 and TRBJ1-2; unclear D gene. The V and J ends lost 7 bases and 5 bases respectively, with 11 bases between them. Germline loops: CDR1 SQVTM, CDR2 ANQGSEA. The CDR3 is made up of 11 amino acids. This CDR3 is CSATGFYGYTF. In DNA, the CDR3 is TGCAGCGCTACGGGGTTTTATGGCTACACCTTC.

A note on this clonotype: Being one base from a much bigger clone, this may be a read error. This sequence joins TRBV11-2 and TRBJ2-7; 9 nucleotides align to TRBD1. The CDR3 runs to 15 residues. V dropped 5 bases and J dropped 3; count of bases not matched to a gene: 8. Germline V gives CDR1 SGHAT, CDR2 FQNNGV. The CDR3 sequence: CASSIQRTGVYEQYF. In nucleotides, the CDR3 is TGTGCCAGCAGCATACAGAGGACAGGGGTCTACGAGCAGTACTTC. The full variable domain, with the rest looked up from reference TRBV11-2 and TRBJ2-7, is EAGVAQSPRYKIIEKRQSVAFWCNPISGHATLYWYQQILGQGPKLLIQFQNNGVVDDSQLPKDRFSAERLKGVDSTLKIQPAKLEDSAVYLCASSIQRTGVYEQYFGPGTRLTVT.

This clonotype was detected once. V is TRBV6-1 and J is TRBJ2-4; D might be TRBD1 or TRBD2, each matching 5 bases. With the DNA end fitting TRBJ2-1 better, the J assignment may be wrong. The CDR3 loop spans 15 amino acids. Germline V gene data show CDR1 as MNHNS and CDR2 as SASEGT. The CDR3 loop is CASSTRGIAKNIQFF. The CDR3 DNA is TGTGCCTCCTCGACGAGGGGAATAGCCAAAAACATTCAGTTCTTC.

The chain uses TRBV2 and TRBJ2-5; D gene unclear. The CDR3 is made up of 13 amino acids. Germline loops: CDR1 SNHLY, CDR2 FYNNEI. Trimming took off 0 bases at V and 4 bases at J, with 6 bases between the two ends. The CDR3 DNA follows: TGTGCCAGCAGTGAAGCAAGGGCAGAGACCCAGTACTTC. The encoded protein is CASSEARAETQYF. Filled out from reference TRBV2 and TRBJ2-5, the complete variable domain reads EPEVTQTPSHQVTQMGQEVILRCVPISNHLYFYWYRQILGQKVEFLVSFYNNEISEKSEIFDDQFSVERPDGSNFTLKIRSTKLEDSAMYFCASSEARAETQYFGPGTRLLVL.

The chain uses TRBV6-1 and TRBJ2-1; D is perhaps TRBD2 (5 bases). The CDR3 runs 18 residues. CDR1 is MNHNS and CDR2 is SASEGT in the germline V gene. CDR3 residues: CISSELKWTGIFTGEQFF. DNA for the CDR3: TGTATCAGCAGTGAGTTAAAATGGACGGGGATATTCACGGGTGAGCAGTTCTTC.